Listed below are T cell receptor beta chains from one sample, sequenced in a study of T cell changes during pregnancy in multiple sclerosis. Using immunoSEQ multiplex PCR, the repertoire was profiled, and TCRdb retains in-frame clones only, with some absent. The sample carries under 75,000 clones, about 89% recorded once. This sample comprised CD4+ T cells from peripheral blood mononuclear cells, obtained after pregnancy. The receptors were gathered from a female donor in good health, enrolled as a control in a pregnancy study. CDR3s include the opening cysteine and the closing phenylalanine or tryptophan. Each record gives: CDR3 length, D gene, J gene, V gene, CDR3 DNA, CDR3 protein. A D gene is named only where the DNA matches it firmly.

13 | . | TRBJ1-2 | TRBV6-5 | TGTGCCAGCAGTTACTCGAGAATATACGGCTACACCTTC | CASSYSRIYGYTF
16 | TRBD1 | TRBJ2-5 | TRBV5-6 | TGTGCCAGCAGCTTGGACCGGGACAGATTTCAAGAGACCCAGTACTTC | CASSLDRDRFQETQYF
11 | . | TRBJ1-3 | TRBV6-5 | TGTGCCAGCTGTAAAGGAAACACCATATATTTT | CASCKGNTIYF
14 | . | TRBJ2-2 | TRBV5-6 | TGTGCCAGCAGCTTCACGCAGATTACCGGGGAGCTGTTTTTT | CASSFTQITGELFF
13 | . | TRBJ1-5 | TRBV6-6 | TGTGCCAGCCAGGGAGGGAGAGATCAGCCCCAGCATTTT | CASQGGRDQPQHF
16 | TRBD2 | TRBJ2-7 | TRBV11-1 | TGTGCCAGCAGCTTAGAGTCTAGCGGGTACTCCTACGAGCAGTACTTC | CASSLESSGYSYEQYF
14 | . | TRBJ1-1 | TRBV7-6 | TGTGCCAGCAGCTATCGACGGGGAAACACTGAAGCTTTCTTT | CASSYRRGNTEAFF
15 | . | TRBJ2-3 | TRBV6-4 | TGTGCCAGCAGTGACGGCGGAGCGGTCACAGATACGCAGTATTTT | CASSDGGAVTDTQYF
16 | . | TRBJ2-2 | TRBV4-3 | TGCGCCAGCAGCCAAGAACCGGGGGTCAACACCGGGGAGCTGTTTTTT | CASSQEPGVNTGELFF
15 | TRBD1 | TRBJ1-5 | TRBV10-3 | TGTGCCATCAGTACCGGGACAGGGGGCAATCAGCCCCAGCATTTT | CAISTGTGGNQPQHF
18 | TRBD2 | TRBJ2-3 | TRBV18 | TGTGCCAGCTCACCCGTGAAGAACGGCGGGGGGCTAAGAGATACGCAGTATTTT | CASSPVKNGGGLRDTQYF
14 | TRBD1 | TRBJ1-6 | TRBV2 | TGTGCCAGCAGTCCCCCCGGGACAGGTCGTGGGATCCACTTT | CASSPPGTGRGIHF
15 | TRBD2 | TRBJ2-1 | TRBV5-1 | TGCGCCAGCAGCTTGTCCGGGGGGGCTCGCAATGAGCAGTTCTTC | CASSLSGGARNEQFF
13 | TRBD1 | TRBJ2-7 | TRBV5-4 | TGTGCCAGCAGCCCTGACAGGGTAGGAGAGCAGTACTTC | CASSPDRVGEQYF
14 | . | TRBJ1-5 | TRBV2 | TGTGCCAGCAGTGTGACAGGCAACAATCAGCCCCAGCATTTT | CASSVTGNNQPQHF